This TCR beta chain was documented in a study of blood T cell repertoires in COVID-19. The wider study: Donors in Cohort 3 who had recovered were those with two negative PCRs, healthcare professional clearance, or resolution of their symptoms. Material from acute and convalescent COVID-19 was sourced from the United States, Italy and Spain.

Germline-derived CDR1 and CDR2 are SGDLS and YYNGEE. There are 14 residues in the CDR3. V was shortened by 4 bases and J by 2 bases, with 12 bases between the two germline ends. Per the original methods: Researchers report that nucleated cell counts were estimated from reference gene primer amplification. The assay was immunoSEQ multiplex PCR, and TCRdb's table has in-frame clones only and misses some. V and J calls and clone size come straight from that table; D and trimming were deduced from the DNA. The sample includes under 200,000 clones, around 83% of them seen just once. The V and J genes are TRBV9 and TRBJ1-2; TRBD1 is a possible D gene (5 bases). Sequences were obtained from PBMCs or T cells enriched from blood (not recorded which). This TCR came from a woman aged 40 to 50 in a cohort exposed to, infected with or recovered from COVID-19 (not recorded which). CDR3 in amino acids: CASSFRQNNYGYTF. The CDR3 bases are TGTGCCAGCAGCTTTCGACAGAACAACTATGGCTACACCTTC.